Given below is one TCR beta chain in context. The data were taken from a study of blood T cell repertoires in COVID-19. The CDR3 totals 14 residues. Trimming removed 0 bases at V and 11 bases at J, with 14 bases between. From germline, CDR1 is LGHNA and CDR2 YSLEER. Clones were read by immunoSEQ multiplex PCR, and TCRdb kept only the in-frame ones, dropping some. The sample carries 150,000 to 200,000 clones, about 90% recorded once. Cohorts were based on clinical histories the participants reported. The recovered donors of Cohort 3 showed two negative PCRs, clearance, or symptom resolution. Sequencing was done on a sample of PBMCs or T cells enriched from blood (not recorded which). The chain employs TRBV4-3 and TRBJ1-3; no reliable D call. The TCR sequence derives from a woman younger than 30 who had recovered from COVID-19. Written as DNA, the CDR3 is TGCGCCAGCAGCCAAGATCTTGGTTTGTTAGCCATATATTTT. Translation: CASSQDLGLLAIYF.